This is a list of T cell receptor beta chains from one sample in a study of blood T cell repertoires in COVID-19. Produced via immunoSEQ multiplex PCR; TCRdb's table is partial and in-frame only. The table includes roughly 150,000 clones, over 70% detected once. Sequences were obtained from peripheral blood. These receptors originate from a man between 60 and 75 years old with acute or convalescent COVID-19. Both conserved end residues are part of each CDR3.

CDR3,V
CASSQIRSSYNEQFF,TRBV4-2
CASSRTDTNEKLFF,TRBV27
CASREAGTVSPYEQYF,TRBV19
CARSCRQGYGYTF,TRBV5-3
CASILLQGAGNTIYF,TRBV6-5
CASSHSGWDEQFF,TRBV3-1/TRBV3-2
CASSQGPPGQANEKLFF,TRBV4-1
CAWSVPQLPFRDTEAFF,TRBV30
CASSYLAGTQYF,TRBV6-2/TRBV6-3
CASSFYRGQDSPLHF,TRBV7-8
CASSLYGRGAYTEAFF,TRBV7-9
CATSDLPAGGFQETQYF,TRBV24-1
CASSDLTGSGNTIYF,TRBV6-4
CASGSSGTGPSTDTQYF,TRBV5-4
CASSQEEGQGADTQYF,TRBV4-2
CASSPTGTVKNIQYF,TRBV18
CASSLPGYYGYTF,TRBV28
CASSFRQASYNSPLHF,TRBV4-1
CAWRGQGNQPQHF,TRBV30
CASSLARQAHYGYTF,TRBV5-6
CASGSGYEQYF,TRBV2
CASSPPFAGTDNEQFF,TRBV18
CASRVRQGTNEKLFF,TRBV2
CASSQAGGPSDTQYF,TRBV5-1
CASSVNSGVSYNEQFF,TRBV9
CASSQGNQPQHF,TRBV19
CSGKGETQYF,TRBV29-1
CATSDSRGGQPQHF,TRBV24-1
CASSYGGAGANEQFF,TRBV6-2/TRBV6-3
CASSPSAVNNEQFF,TRBV18
CASSLAGSQPQHF,TRBV7-2
CATSDRGYEQYF,TRBV24-1
CASSLGALIRQGYYGYTF,TRBV7-9
CAIKQAPYNEQFF,TRBV6-5
CASSLRQGPHQETQYF,TRBV23-1
CASSPGNEQFF,TRBV3-1/TRBV3-2
CASSPRRTGRGETQYF,TRBV7-9
CASSLNVGGSQAFF,TRBV7-2
CASSPGGSGRSEQYF,TRBV6-2/TRBV6-3
CASSTSGGHSGELFF,TRBV4-1